These T cell receptor beta chains were read from a single sample in a study of T cell changes during pregnancy in multiple sclerosis. TCRdb's table, derived via immunoSEQ multiplex PCR, lists solely in-frame clones and lacks some. This sample has under 85,000 clones, with under 95% found just once. This specimen consisted of peripheral blood, obtained in the third trimester of pregnancy. The receptor set was obtained from a female donor in good health, enrolled as a control in a pregnancy study. The CDR3 runs from the conserved cysteine through the conserved F or W. D genes are given only for firm matches. Some rows have no size entry. The others give once, few or many, or a class for an expanded clone.

.	.	TRBV7-9	TRBJ2-5	CASDRGETQYF	TGTGCCAGCGACCGAGGGGAGACCCAGTACTTC
TRBD1	.	TRBV15	TRBJ1-6	CATSESTGLGSYNSPLHF	TGTGCCACCAGCGAATCGACAGGGTTAGGCTCCTATAATTCACCCCTCCACTTT
.	.	TRBV6-6	TRBJ1-5	CATSGGGNQPQHF	TGTGCCACCTCTGGGGGGGGCAATCAGCCCCAGCATTTT
.	few	TRBV11-2	TRBJ2-5	CASSRQGLGEETQYF	TGTGCCAGCAGCCGCCAGGGTCTAGGGGAAGAGACCCAGTACTTC
TRBD1	few	TRBV28	TRBJ2-7	CASSSSGQGINEQYF	TGTGCCAGCAGTTCGTCAGGACAGGGTATTAACGAGCAGTACTTC
TRBD1	.	TRBV7-2	TRBJ2-3	CASSAGTGGDTQYF	TGTGCCAGCAGTGCCGGGACAGGAGGAGATACGCAGTATTTT
.	.	TRBV9	TRBJ1-6	CASSVVRGSPLHF	TGTGCCAGCAGCGTAGTACGCGGTTCACCCCTCCACTTT
TRBD1	.	TRBV4-3	TRBJ1-1	CASSHGRGPRSVEAFF	TGCGCCAGCAGCCATGGCAGGGGGCCAAGAAGCGTTGAAGCTTTCTTT
.	few	TRBV20-1	TRBJ1-1	CSTPEAFF	TGCAGTACTCCTGAAGCTTTCTTT
.	.	TRBV18	TRBJ2-7	CASSGDSAPYEQYF	TGTGCCAGCTCCGGGGACTCAGCCCCCTACGAGCAGTACTTC
.	.	TRBV18	TRBJ1-5	CASSPGDRYPQHF	TGTGCCAGCTCACCGGGCGACAGGTATCCCCAGCATTTT
.	.	TRBV29-1	TRBJ2-3	CSVEVGAWEDTQYF	TGCAGCGTTGAAGTGGGGGCTTGGGAAGATACGCAGTATTTT
.	.	TRBV5-1	TRBJ2-7	CASSLAPPSYEQYF	TGCGCCAGCAGCTTGGCTCCCCCGTCCTACGAGCAGTACTTC
.	.	TRBV5-4	TRBJ1-1	CASSLGDTEAFF	TGTGCCAGCAGCTTGGGAGACACTGAAGCTTTCTTT
.	.	TRBV27	TRBJ2-3	CASGRTDTQYF	TGTGCCAGCGGCCGCACAGATACGCAGTATTTT
.	.	TRBV7-2	TRBJ2-1	CASSAQGGAGEQFF	TGTGCCAGCAGCGCACAAGGAGGGGCAGGTGAGCAGTTCTTC
TRBD1	.	TRBV7-6	TRBJ1-4	CASSLAGQGAEKLFF	TGTGCCAGCAGCTTAGCGGGACAGGGTGCTGAAAAACTGTTTTTT
.	.	TRBV5-8	TRBJ1-4	CASSTEEEPEKLFF	TGTGCCAGCAGCACCGAGGAGGAGCCCGAAAAACTGTTTTTT
TRBD1	.	TRBV6-5	TRBJ1-5	CASTSGGRNQPQHF	TGTGCCAGCACGTCAGGGGGACGCAATCAGCCCCAGCATTTT
TRBD1	few	TRBV7-6	TRBJ1-1	CASSPGTANTEAFF	TGTGCCAGCAGCCCCGGGACAGCAAACACTGAAGCTTTCTTT
.	.	TRBV28	TRBJ1-6	CASWGVDSPLHF	TGTGCCAGCTGGGGGGTGGATTCACCCCTCCACTTT
.	.	TRBV10-3	TRBJ1-5	CAISESATGYQPQHF	TGTGCCATCAGTGAGTCAGCGACCGGCTATCAGCCCCAGCATTTT
TRBD2	.	TRBV11-2	TRBJ2-1	CASSLVSGGKGEQFF	TGTGCCAGCAGCTTGGTTAGCGGGGGTAAGGGTGAGCAGTTCTTC
TRBD2	.	TRBV13	TRBJ2-7	CASSIPGLNEQYF	TGTGCCAGCAGCATACCGGGACTAAACGAGCAGTACTTC
TRBD1	.	TRBV4-1	TRBJ1-2	CASSRGQALNDGYTF	TGCGCCAGCAGCCGTGGACAGGCCCTGAACGATGGCTACACCTTC
TRBD2	.	TRBV27	TRBJ2-1	CASSSLAGPQDEQFF	TGTGCCAGCAGTTCCTTAGCGGGACCTCAGGATGAGCAGTTCTTC
.	.	TRBV10-3	TRBJ1-1	CAISEGQGYTEAFF	TGTGCCATCAGTGAGGGGCAGGGATACACTGAAGCTTTCTTT
.	.	TRBV7-8	TRBJ2-7	CASNELGVHEQYF	TGTGCCAGCAATGAGCTAGGGGTCCACGAGCAGTACTTC